This T cell receptor (beta chain) stems from a study of CD8+ T cells in alopecia areata. This clone was detected only a few times. In germline, CDR1 is MRHNA, CDR2 SNTAGT. V dropped 9 bases and J dropped 4 bases, with 13 bases sitting between them. The CDR3 consists of 12 residues. The authors extracted RNA and reverse transcribed it into cDNA as the sequencing template. The repertoire was sequenced with immunoSEQ multiplex PCR; TCRdb's copy has only in-frame clones and lacks some. The sample lists under 250,000 clones, about 50% occurring once. Treatment meaning: oral pan-JAK inhibitor, 5-10 mg twice daily.

This chain connects TRBV6-4 to TRBJ2-7, with D maybe TRBD1 (6 bases). This receptor was obtained from a human donor with alopecia areata. Here the sequenced sample was CD4+ T cells sorted from blood, taken at week 4, from a patient treated with tofacitinib. The CDR3 sequence is CARQGPVYEQYF. The CDR3 DNA reads as TGTGCCAGACAGGGCCCCGTGTACGAGCAGTACTTC.